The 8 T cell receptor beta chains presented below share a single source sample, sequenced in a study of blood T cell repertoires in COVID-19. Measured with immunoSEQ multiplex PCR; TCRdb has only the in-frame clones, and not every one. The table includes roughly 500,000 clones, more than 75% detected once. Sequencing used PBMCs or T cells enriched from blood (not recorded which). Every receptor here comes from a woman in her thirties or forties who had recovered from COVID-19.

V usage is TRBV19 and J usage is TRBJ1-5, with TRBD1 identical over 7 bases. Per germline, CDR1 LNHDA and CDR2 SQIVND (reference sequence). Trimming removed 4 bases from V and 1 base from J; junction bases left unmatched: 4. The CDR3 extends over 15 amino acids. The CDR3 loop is CASSRQGQSNQPQHF. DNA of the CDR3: TGTGCCAGTAGTAGACAGGGCCAGAGCAATCAGCCCCAGCATTTT.

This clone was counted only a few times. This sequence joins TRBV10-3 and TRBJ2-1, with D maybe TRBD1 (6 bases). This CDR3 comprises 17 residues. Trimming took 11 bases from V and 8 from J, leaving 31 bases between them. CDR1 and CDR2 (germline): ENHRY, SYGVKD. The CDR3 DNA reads TGTGCCGTCCAGCCCGGGACACGGTCCCCGACGGGCCATGAGCAGTTCTTC. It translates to CAVQPGTRSPTGHEQFF.

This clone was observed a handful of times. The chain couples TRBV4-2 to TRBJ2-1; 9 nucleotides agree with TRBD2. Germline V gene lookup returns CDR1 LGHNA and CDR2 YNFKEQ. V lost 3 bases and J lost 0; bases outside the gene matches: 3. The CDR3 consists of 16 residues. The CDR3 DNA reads TGTGCCAGCAGCCAGTATAGCGGGAGCTCCTACAATGAGCAGTTCTTC. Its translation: CASSQYSGSSYNEQFF.

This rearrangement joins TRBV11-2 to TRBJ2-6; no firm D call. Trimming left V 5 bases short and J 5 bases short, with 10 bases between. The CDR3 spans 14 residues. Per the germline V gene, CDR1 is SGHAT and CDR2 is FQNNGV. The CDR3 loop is CASSPVAWANVLTF. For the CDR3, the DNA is TGTGCCAGCAGCCCGGTTGCTTGGGCCAACGTCCTGACTTTC.

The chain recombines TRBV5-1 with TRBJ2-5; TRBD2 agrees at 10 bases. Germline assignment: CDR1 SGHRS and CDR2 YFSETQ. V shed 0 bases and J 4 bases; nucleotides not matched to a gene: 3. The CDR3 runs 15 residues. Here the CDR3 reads CASSLGLAGVETQYF. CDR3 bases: TGCGCCAGCAGCTTGGGGCTAGCGGGAGTAGAGACCCAGTACTTC. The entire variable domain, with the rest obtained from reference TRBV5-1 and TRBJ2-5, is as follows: KAGVTQTPRYLIKTRGQQVTLSCSPISGHRSVSWYQQTPGQGLQFLFEYFSETQRNKGNFPGRFSGRQFSNSRSEMNVSTLELGDSALYLCASSLGLAGVETQYFGPGTRLLVL.

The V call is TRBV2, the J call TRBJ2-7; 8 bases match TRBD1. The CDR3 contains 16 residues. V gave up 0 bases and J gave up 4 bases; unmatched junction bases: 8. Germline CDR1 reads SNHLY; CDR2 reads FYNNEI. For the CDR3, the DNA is TGTGCCAGCAGTGAAGCGCTTGGACAGGGAAAATACGAGCAGTACTTC. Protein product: CASSEALGQGKYEQYF.

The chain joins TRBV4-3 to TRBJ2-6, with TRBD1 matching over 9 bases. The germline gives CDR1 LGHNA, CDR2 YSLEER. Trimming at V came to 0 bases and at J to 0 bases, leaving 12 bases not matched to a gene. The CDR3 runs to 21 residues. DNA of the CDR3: TGCGCCAGCAGCCAAGAGGCCTTTGGGACAGGGTCTCTCTCTGGGGCCAACGTCCTGACTTTC. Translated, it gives CASSQEAFGTGSLSGANVLTF.

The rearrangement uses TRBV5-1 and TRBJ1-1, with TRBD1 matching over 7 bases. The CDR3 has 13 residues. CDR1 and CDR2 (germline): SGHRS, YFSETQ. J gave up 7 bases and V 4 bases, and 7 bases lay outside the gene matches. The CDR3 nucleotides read TGCGCCAGCAGCCCCGAGGGACAGATTGAAGCTTTCTTT. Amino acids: CASSPEGQIEAFF.